This entry is about one TCR beta chain. What it binds is not known. CDR3 length: 13 residues. CDR1 is KGHSH and CDR2 is LQKENI in the germline V gene. V was pared by 2 bases and J by 7 bases, with 12 bases between. All patients reached thyroid surgery having received no treatment beforehand. The sample belongs to a study of metastatic and nonmetastatic thyroid tumors. For the study at large: Repertoires were compared across blood and tumor or nodule tissue from malignant and benign thyroid patients.

In the authors' methods: In papillary thyroid cancer, a distant-metastasis classifier was built using CDR3 differences across clinicopathological groups. TCRdb reanalyzed the PCR reads via MiXCR. The V and J calls here are based on TCRdb, not the publication. Among about 69,000 clones listed, 12% to 15% were seen once. Broader study findings: Malignant thyroid tumors reportedly exceeded benign nodules significantly in TCR beta diversity, with the difference appearing in blood and tumor.

The chain employs TRBV18 and TRBJ2-7, with D unresolved. The clonotype originates from a male donor with papillary thyroid cancer or a benign thyroid nodule (not recorded which). Some clones in this sample may be carry-over from other donors' samples. The sequencing input was blood. Here the CDR3 DNA reads TGTGCCAGCTCACCAGTAGCCTTAGGGGAGCAGTACTTC. Translated, it gives CASSPVALGEQYF.